This paragraph reports one TCR beta chain. The length of the CDR3 is 13 residues. V lost 9 bases to trimming and J lost 6 bases; unmatched junction nucleotides: 11. Germline CDR1 and CDR2: MNHNY and SVGAGI (reference sequence). These data originate in a study of cytomegalovirus exposure and HLA in healthy donors. This PCR relied on a set of 60 Vbeta primers and 13 Jbeta primers. Clones were sequenced by immunoSEQ multiplex PCR, and TCRdb holds only the in-frame ones, with some missing. The repertoire includes 55,000 to 70,000 clones, around four fifths of them detected once, and about 5% sits in the top ten.

This chain links TRBV6-6 with TRBJ2-7; TRBD1 agrees at 7 bases. This clonotype was sampled from a male donor in good health and CMV-seropositive. Specimen: PBMCs. The CDR3 loop is CASAGTVPIEQYF. DNA of the CDR3: TGTGCCAGTGCCGGGACAGTTCCCATCGAGCAGTACTTC.